Listed below are T cell receptor beta chains from one sample, sequenced in a study of blood T cell repertoires in COVID-19. Sequencing was performed with immunoSEQ multiplex PCR; in TCRdb, only in-frame clones are kept and a portion is missing. Seen here are 350,000 to 400,000 clones, roughly 84% observed once, and the top ten hold 2.5% to 3.5%. Material: PBMCs or T cells enriched from blood (not recorded which). The receptors come from a woman aged 25-40 years who had recovered from COVID-19. The CDR3 runs from the conserved cysteine through the conserved F or W. The D gene is left open where the match is weak. Size tells how often a clone was seen (once, few, many) or the class of an expanded clone, and some rows leave it out.

V gene	D gene	clone size	J gene	CDR3 protein	CDR3 DNA
TRBV7-9	-	once	TRBJ1-1	CASSFMPGNAEAFF	TGTGCCAGCAGCTTCATGCCGGGGAACGCTGAAGCTTTCTTT
TRBV19	-	few	TRBJ1-1	CASSPSSGTEAFF	TGTGCCAGCTCCCCTTCCTCGGGCACTGAAGCTTTCTTT
TRBV7-9	-	-	TRBJ1-3	CASSSKTGPGNTIYF	TGTGCCAGCAGCTCGAAGACAGGTCCAGGAAACACCATATATTTT
TRBV19	-	-	TRBJ1-1	CASSLWNTEAFF	TGTGCCAGTAGTCTGTGGAACACTGAAGCTTTCTTT
TRBV11-1	-	-	TRBJ2-7	CASSPQSGDSYEQYF	TGTGCCAGCAGCCCCCAGTCGGGGGACTCCTACGAGCAGTACTTC
TRBV5-1	TRBD1	-	TRBJ1-2	CASSSQGAGYGYTF	TGCGCCAGCAGCTCGCAGGGGGCTGGCTATGGCTACACCTTC
TRBV10-1	-	-	TRBJ2-1	CASSESERPPYNEQFF	TGCGCCAGCAGTGAAAGCGAGCGCCCTCCTTACAATGAGCAGTTCTTC
TRBV7-2	TRBD2	-	TRBJ2-2	CASSLEELGLAGGTGELFF	TGTGCCAGCAGCCTCGAGGAATTGGGACTAGCGGGAGGTACCGGGGAGCTGTTTTTT
TRBV2	-	-	TRBJ2-1	CASSERQGLQFF	TGTGCCAGCAGTGAACGGCAGGGGTTGCAGTTCTTC
TRBV3-1/TRBV3-2	TRBD1	-	TRBJ1-3	CASSQATGIGNTIYF	TGTGCCAGCAGCCAAGCGACAGGGATCGGAAACACCATATATTTT
TRBV28	TRBD2	-	TRBJ2-1	CASSLGLAGSSYNEQFF	TGTGCCAGCAGTTTGGGTCTAGCGGGTTCCTCCTACAATGAGCAGTTCTTC
TRBV7-9	TRBD1	-	TRBJ2-2	CASSLTGAATPGTGELFF	TGTGCCAGCAGCTTGACAGGGGCAGCGACCCCGGGCACCGGGGAGCTGTTTTTT
TRBV7-6	-	-	TRBJ1-6	CASSLGAGRNSPLHF	TGTGCCAGCAGCTTAGGTGCAGGGAGGAATTCACCCCTCCACTTT
TRBV6-1	TRBD1	once	TRBJ1-4	CASSVTGTSIDEKLFF	TGTGCCAGCAGTGTGACAGGGACTTCAATAGATGAAAAACTGTTTTTT
TRBV7-9	TRBD1	-	TRBJ1-5	CASSLTGSYQPQHF	TGTGCCAGCAGCCTGACAGGGTCCTATCAGCCCCAGCATTTT
TRBV5-5	TRBD2	-	TRBJ2-5	CASSYALAGGRETQYF	TGTGCCAGCAGCTATGCACTAGCGGGAGGGCGAGAGACCCAGTACTTC
TRBV18	TRBD2	-	TRBJ2-5	CASSPTSGETQYF	TGTGCCAGCTCACCAACTAGCGGGGAGACCCAGTACTTC
TRBV28	-	once	TRBJ1-2	CASSLGGLRGYTF	TGTGCCAGCAGTTTGGGGGGTCTTCGGGGCTACACCTTC
TRBV7-9	TRBD2	-	TRBJ2-5	CASSLAGGKETQYF	TGTGCCAGCAGCTTAGCGGGAGGGAAAGAGACCCAGTACTTC
TRBV11-2	TRBD2	-	TRBJ2-7	CASRRVAGAYGQYF	TGTGCCAGCAGGAGAGTAGCGGGGGCCTACGGGCAGTACTTC
TRBV3-1/TRBV3-2	TRBD2	-	TRBJ2-5	CASSPQSGGGETQYF	TGTGCCAGCAGCCCGCAATCGGGGGGTGGAGAGACCCAGTACTTC
TRBV19	-	-	TRBJ2-7	CASSIVGSGYEQYF	TGTGCCAGTAGTATAGTCGGGAGTGGGTACGAGCAGTACTTC
TRBV9	-	-	TRBJ2-7	CASSVGQTSYEQYF	TGTGCCAGCAGCGTTGGACAGACCTCCTACGAGCAGTACTTC
TRBV9	TRBD1	-	TRBJ1-2	CASSADPGQVYGYTF	TGTGCCAGCAGCGCGGATCCGGGACAGGTCTATGGCTACACCTTC
TRBV21-1	-	-	TRBJ1-1	CASSSSQGVGTEAFF	TGTGCCAGCAGCTCCTCCCAGGGGGTTGGAACTGAAGCTTTCTTT
TRBV2	-	-	TRBJ1-6	CASSEELLSSYNSPLHF	TGTGCCAGCAGTGAAGAGCTACTGAGCTCCTATAATTCACCCCTCCACTTT
TRBV7-8	TRBD2	-	TRBJ2-3	CASSLEGRASTDTQYF	TGTGCCAGCAGTTTAGAGGGGAGGGCTAGCACAGATACGCAGTATTTT
TRBV11-2	TRBD1	-	TRBJ2-3	CASSRPGGYILYF	TGTGCCAGCAGCCGCCCAGGGGGCTATATCCTGTATTTT
TRBV24-1	TRBD2	-	TRBJ2-2	CATSGIAGGWNTGELFF	TGTGCCACCAGTGGAATAGCGGGAGGGTGGAACACCGGGGAGCTGTTTTTT
TRBV7-2	TRBD1	-	TRBJ1-1	CASSVQGAGAFF	TGTGCCAGCAGTGTCCAGGGGGCCGGTGCTTTCTTT
TRBV6-5	-	-	TRBJ1-1	CASSYTGLGKNTEAFF	TGTGCCAGCAGTTACACAGGGTTGGGTAAAAACACTGAAGCTTTCTTT
TRBV29-1	TRBD1	-	TRBJ1-2	CSVAQGSGYTF	TGCAGCGTAGCACAGGGGTCTGGCTACACCTTC
TRBV3-1/TRBV3-2	-	-	TRBJ2-5	CASSPRASETQYF	TGTGCCAGCAGCCCCAGGGCGTCGGAGACCCAGTACTTC
TRBV11-2	-	-	TRBJ1-1	CASSLVGGTEAFF	TGTGCCAGCAGCTTGGTGGGGGGCACTGAAGCTTTCTTT
TRBV3-1/TRBV3-2	TRBD2	-	TRBJ2-1	CASSPPGLEANEQFF	TGTGCCAGCAGCCCCCCGGGACTAGAAGCCAATGAGCAGTTCTTC
TRBV2	-	-	TRBJ2-3	CASRTDSTDTQYF	TGTGCCAGCAGGACAGACAGCACAGATACGCAGTATTTT
TRBV24-1	TRBD2	-	TRBJ2-1	CATRAGTSSYNEQFF	TGTGCCACCAGGGCCGGGACTAGCTCCTACAATGAGCAGTTCTTC
TRBV28	TRBD1	few	TRBJ1-1	CASSLTGPTEAFF	TGTGCCAGCAGTTTGACAGGGCCCACTGAAGCTTTCTTT
TRBV28	-	-	TRBJ2-1	CASSLRGRGDEQFF	TGTGCCAGCAGTTTGCGGGGCCGAGGGGATGAGCAGTTCTTC